The rows below give T cell receptor beta chains drawn from one sample of a study of cytomegalovirus exposure and HLA in healthy donors. Here immunoSEQ multiplex PCR was the method, and the copy in TCRdb shows in-frame clones only, minus some. The table counts approximately 110,000 clones; 3.6% lies in the top ten. The sequenced sample was PBMCs. These receptors were collected from a man aged 18-30 years in good health and CMV-seronegative. Each CDR3 is given with its conserved first and last residue. A D gene is named only where the DNA matches it firmly.

>.|TRBV5-1|TRBJ2-7
TGCGCCAGCAGCTTGTTGGCAGGGTCGGAAGAGCAGTACTTC
CASSLLAGSEEQYF
>TRBD1|TRBV19|TRBJ2-1
TGTGCCAGTGGTGGGCAGGGGGCCGATGAGCAGTTCTTC
CASGGQGADEQFF
>.|TRBV10-3|TRBJ1-1
TGTGCCATCAGTGAGTCGGCGGACAGAAATGAAGCTTTCTTT
CAISESADRNEAFF
>.|TRBV5-1|TRBJ2-2
TGCGCCAGCAGCTTACTAGTCTCCGGGGAGCTGTTTTTT
CASSLLVSGELFF
>TRBD2|TRBV2|TRBJ2-7
TGTGCCAGCAGAACTAGCGGGAGTGGCTCCTACGAGCAGTACTTC
CASRTSGSGSYEQYF
>TRBD1|TRBV19|TRBJ1-2
TGTGCCAGTAGTATCCCGGGACAGGGTGCGAAGAACTATGGCTACACCTTC
CASSIPGQGAKNYGYTF
>.|TRBV7-9|TRBJ2-1
TGTGCCAGCAGCTTAGCCCGGGACTTCCCGAGCTCCTACAATGAGCAGTTCTTC
CASSLARDFPSSYNEQFF
>.|TRBV5-1|TRBJ1-1
TGCGCCAGCAGCCCCTGGGACAAGTTGAACACTGAAGCTTTCTTT
CASSPWDKLNTEAFF
>.|TRBV2|TRBJ2-3
TGTGCCAGTTCTAGCGAACTCACAGATACGCAGTATTTT
CASSSELTDTQYF
>TRBD1|TRBV5-4|TRBJ2-2
TGTGCCAGCAGCTTGGCCGGGACAGCAACCTGGGGGGAGCTGTTTTTT
CASSLAGTATWGELFF
>TRBD1|TRBV5-6|TRBJ1-5
TGTGCCAGCAGCCTCCGGGACAGGGGTCGCAATCAGCCCCAGCATTTT
CASSLRDRGRNQPQHF
>TRBD1|TRBV7-9|TRBJ1-1
TGTGCCAGCAGCTCGGACAGGGCCACTGAAGCTTTCTTT
CASSSDRATEAFF
>.|TRBV6-6|TRBJ2-7
TGTGCCAGCAGTTGGCCCCCCGACTACGAGCAGTACTTC
CASSWPPDYEQYF
>TRBD1|TRBV7-9|TRBJ1-5
TGTGCCAGCAGCTTGGGAGAGGGGGCCGGTCAGCCCCAGCATTTT
CASSLGEGAGQPQHF
>.|TRBV7-9|TRBJ2-2
TGTGCCAGCAGCCCCCGGGGGGCGGGAGTTAGCCTGATCACCGGGGAGCTGTTTTTT
CASSPRGAGVSLITGELFF
>TRBD2|TRBV5-1|TRBJ2-5
TGCGCCAGCAGCTGGCCTCTAGCGGGAGCACAAGAGACCCAGTACTTC
CASSWPLAGAQETQYF
>TRBD1|TRBV6-5|TRBJ2-7
TGTGCCAGCAGTTTCGCCGGGACAGGGATTACCTACGAGCAGTACTTC
CASSFAGTGITYEQYF
>TRBD1|TRBV5-5|TRBJ2-5
TGTGCCAGCAGCTCCTTTGAAGGACAGGGGGGGGAGACCCAGTACTTC
CASSSFEGQGGETQYF
>.|TRBV10-3|TRBJ1-6
TGTGCCATCAGAGGGGCCTATTCCGATAATTCACCCCTCCACTTT
CAIRGAYSDNSPLHF
>TRBD2|TRBV18|TRBJ2-7
TGTGCCAGCTCACCAGGAGCGGGGAGGAGCTCCTACGAGCAGTACTTC
CASSPGAGRSSYEQYF
>.|TRBV18|TRBJ2-7
TGTGCCAGCTCACTGATCGAAGGACAAGCATCCGAGCAGTACTTC
CASSLIEGQASEQYF
>.|TRBV4-2|TRBJ1-3
TGTGCCAGCAGCCATCTTCAGGGTGGCGAAAACACCATATATTTT
CASSHLQGGENTIYF
>.|TRBV6-5|TRBJ1-6
TGTGCCAGCAAAAGCGGTTCTCTTTTAGGTTCACCCCTCCACTTT
CASKSGSLLGSPLHF
>TRBD1|TRBV5-1|TRBJ1-2
TGCGCCAGCAGCTTGGCCGGACAGGGGGGCTACACCTTC
CASSLAGQGGYTF
>.|TRBV9|TRBJ2-2
TGTGCCAGCAGCCAGGGCAGGGTAACCGGGGAGCTGTTTTTT
CASSQGRVTGELFF
>.|TRBV5-1|TRBJ1-1
TGCGCCAGCAGCTTGATACAGGGCGGAGGCACTGAAGCTTTCTTT
CASSLIQGGGTEAFF
>TRBD1|TRBV27|TRBJ2-1
TGTGCCAGCAGTTTACCGGGACAGGGCTACAATGAGCAGTTCTTC
CASSLPGQGYNEQFF
>TRBD1|TRBV28|TRBJ2-5
TGTGCCAGCAGTCTCGGACAGGGGCCAACGGGGACCCAGTACTTC
CASSLGQGPTGTQYF
>TRBD1|TRBV6-5|TRBJ2-7
TGTGCCAGCAGCAAACCCGGGACAGGGCTGTACGAGCAGTACTTC
CASSKPGTGLYEQYF
>TRBD1|TRBV6-5|TRBJ1-6
TGTGCCAGCAGTTACACAGGGGTTAATTCACCCCTCCACTTT
CASSYTGVNSPLHF
>.|TRBV10-3|TRBJ2-2
TGTGCCATCAGTGATTTGGGGGCCGCCGGGGAGCTGTTTTTT
CAISDLGAAGELFF
>.|TRBV7-6|TRBJ1-2
TGTGCCAGCAGCTTAGTTCTAGCACGGGGCTATGGCTACACCTTC
CASSLVLARGYGYTF
>.|TRBV19|TRBJ2-1
TGTGCCAGTAGTTTTTCGATGGGCCATGAGCAGTTCTTC
CASSFSMGHEQFF
>.|TRBV7-8|TRBJ1-4
TGTGCCAGCAGCTTAGTTGACAGCACTAATGAAAAACTGTTTTTT
CASSLVDSTNEKLFF
>.|TRBV30|TRBJ2-5
TGTGCCTGGAAACGGGGGAGCCTTTCGCAAGAGACCCAGTACTTC
CAWKRGSLSQETQYF
>TRBD1|TRBV2|TRBJ2-6
TGTGCCAGCAGGAGTGACAGGGGGTCCTCTGGGGCCAACGTCCTGACTTTC
CASRSDRGSSGANVLTF
>.|TRBV5-4|TRBJ2-7
TGTGCCAGCAGCTTGGCCGGAGGAGGGGACTACGAGCAGTACTTC
CASSLAGGGDYEQYF
>TRBD1|TRBV7-9|TRBJ1-2
TGTGCCAGCAGCTACCGGGACAGGGTCTATGGCTACACCTTC
CASSYRDRVYGYTF
>TRBD1|TRBV7-6|TRBJ2-3
TGTGCCAGCAGCTCACCCGACAGGGGGCCGGAGACAGATACGCAGTATTTT
CASSSPDRGPETDTQYF
>.|TRBV19|TRBJ1-2
TGTGCCAGTAGTATTCAAACAACAGGTTCCGGCTACACCTTC
CASSIQTTGSGYTF
>.|TRBV27|TRBJ2-6
TGTGCCAGCAGTCACATGGACAGCTACTCTGGGGCCAACGTCCTGACTTTC
CASSHMDSYSGANVLTF